Listed below are T cell receptor beta chains from one sample, sequenced in a study of T-cell memory formation after mild COVID-19. One entry per CDR3 protein, called by TCRdb with MiXCR from the 5' RACE reads. The data contain a few hundred thousand distinct CDR3 sequences, 14% of them seen just once; the ten biggest clones take up 21%. The source material was PBMCs or a T cell subset sorted from them (not recorded which). All receptors come from a man between 18 and 29 years old who had mild COVID-19 (a few samples of this study predate the infection). Cell type and time point are not known. Both conserved end residues are trimmed from each CDR3. Each record gives: clone size, J gene, V gene, CDR3 protein. Not all rows give a size; the values are once, few, many and, for expanded clones, a class.

abundance: few; j_gene: TRBJ2-3; v_gene: TRBV6-5; CDR3aa: ASSPGLAGGPSTDTQY
abundance: .; j_gene: TRBJ2-7; v_gene: TRBV6-5; CDR3aa: ASSYLTGGEQY
abundance: many; j_gene: TRBJ2-5; v_gene: TRBV7-9; CDR3aa: ASSSWLSTGETQY
abundance: few; j_gene: TRBJ2-1; v_gene: TRBV7-7; CDR3aa: ASSPSNNEQF
abundance: .; j_gene: TRBJ2-3; v_gene: TRBV27; CDR3aa: ASGAIRGRWGTDTQY
abundance: few; j_gene: TRBJ2-3; v_gene: TRBV7-2; CDR3aa: ASSFSGLGRGSTDTQY
abundance: few; j_gene: TRBJ2-1; v_gene: TRBV11-2; CDR3aa: ASSLWGGKDEQF
abundance: few; j_gene: TRBJ1-1; v_gene: TRBV10-2; CDR3aa: ASSEFEGTEAF
abundance: .; j_gene: TRBJ1-1; v_gene: TRBV5-1; CDR3aa: ASSHRTGRVVEAF
abundance: many; j_gene: TRBJ2-5; v_gene: TRBV11-2; CDR3aa: ASSPKRTSGGAPETQY
abundance: .; j_gene: TRBJ2-5; v_gene: TRBV6-1; CDR3aa: ASRRSGQGQETQY
abundance: few; j_gene: TRBJ2-3; v_gene: TRBV12-3/TRBV12-4; CDR3aa: ASSSWTSGNTDTQY
abundance: few; j_gene: TRBJ1-1; v_gene: TRBV10-1; CDR3aa: ASSVTTDAEAF
abundance: .; j_gene: TRBJ1-1; v_gene: TRBV29-1; CDR3aa: STHRGTNTEAF
abundance: .; j_gene: TRBJ2-1; v_gene: TRBV5-1; CDR3aa: ASSLDGGVEQF
abundance: few; j_gene: TRBJ2-5; v_gene: TRBV6-2/TRBV6-3; CDR3aa: ASSSPGLAKETQY
abundance: many; j_gene: TRBJ2-7; v_gene: TRBV12-3/TRBV12-4; CDR3aa: ASRRDSSYEQY
abundance: .; j_gene: TRBJ1-1; v_gene: TRBV27; CDR3aa: ASSIQQGVGTEAF
abundance: many; j_gene: TRBJ1-1; v_gene: TRBV3-1; CDR3aa: ASSQSDTNTEAF